This T cell receptor beta chain was captured by sequencing in a study of immune evolution from preneoplasia to lung adenocarcinoma. Whole-study context: HLA loss of heterozygosity: 6% to 7.5% AIS, over 12% MIA, around 33% ADC, none AAH.

This CDR3 spans 16 amino acids. Germline CDR1 and CDR2: ENHRY and SYGVKD. After removal of 6 bases from V and 5 bases from J, the junction contained 7 bases not matched to a gene. Patients had resection in Japan or China between the mid-2010s and the late 2010s. Produced via immunoSEQ multiplex PCR; TCRdb's table is partial and in-frame only. Here the sample spans 6,000 or so clones, roughly three quarters being singletons. Material: FFPE invasive lung adenocarcinoma tissue. This chain links TRBV10-3 with TRBJ2-1; 13 positions agree with TRBD2. The TCR originated in a person aged 45 to 59 with lung adenocarcinoma. The CDR3 protein is CAIRPRLAGGDNEQFF. The CDR3 bases are TGTGCCATCAGACCGAGACTAGCGGGAGGAGACAATGAGCAGTTCTTC.